One sample yielded the 30 T cell receptor beta chains listed below, sequenced in a study of shared clonotypes between healthy human individuals. Assay: immunoSEQ multiplex PCR; the TCRdb copy retains only in-frame clones and omits some. There are nearly 500,000 clones in the sample; over 60% occur only once, and approximately 12% lies in the top ten. Sequencing was performed on PBMCs. The receptors were sampled from a woman aged 40 to 50 in good health. Some clones in this sample may be carry-over from other donors' samples.

The V call is TRBV7-3, the J call TRBJ2-1; D might be TRBD2 (6 bases). Trimming stripped 5 bases from V and 8 bases from J, with 16 bases between. From germline, CDR1 is SGHTA and CDR2 FQGTGA. The CDR3 has 14 residues. CDR3 in DNA: TGTGCCAGCAGCCCGACGCTAGCGTTTGATGAGCAGTTCTTC. Encoded protein: CASSPTLAFDEQFF.

This clone was counted a single time. CDR3 nucleotide sequence: TGTGCCAGCAGCTTAGTAGGCGGGAGGGCCGTATATGAGCAGTTCTTC. This sequence encodes CASSLVGGRAVYEQFF. The J gene is TRBJ2-1, the V gene TRBV7-2; the match to TRBD2 covers 9 bases. V lost 1 base to trimming and J lost 8 bases; unmatched junction nucleotides: 9. Germline-derived CDR1 and CDR2 are SGHTA and FQGNSA. The CDR3 length is 16 residues.

V usage is TRBV2 and J usage is TRBJ1-5; D is unresolved. Germline V gene data show CDR1 as SNHLY and CDR2 as FYNNEI. This CDR3 region has 13 residues. Trimming shortened V by 4 bases and J by 3 bases, and 7 bases separated the two germline ends. CDR3 sequence (DNA): TGTGCCAGCAGTGCCCAGTCCAATCAGCCCCAGCATTTT. Its protein product is CASSAQSNQPQHF.

The chain links TRBV6-1 to TRBJ1-2; D perhaps matches TRBD1 (5 bases). Germline-derived CDR1 and CDR2 are MNHNS and SASEGT. The CDR3 is 14 residues long. V was pared by 2 bases and J by 4 bases, with 11 bases between. The CDR3 spells CASSERQGTYGYTF. The CDR3 DNA follows: TGTGCCAGCAGTGAAAGGCAGGGCACCTATGGCTACACCTTC.

The rearrangement uses TRBV28 and TRBJ2-5, with 7 nucleotides matching TRBD2. The DNA end is more similar to TRBJ2-7, so the J call may be wrong. CDR3 length: 13 amino acids. Germline lookup yields CDR1 MDHEN and CDR2 SYDVKM. DNA for the CDR3: TGTGCCAGCAGATCCGGGGGGAGCTACGAGCAGTACTTC. Protein product: CASRSGGSYEQYF.

The chain combines TRBV9 with TRBJ2-3; D may be TRBD1 or TRBD2 (6 bases each). Germline CDR1 SGDLS, CDR2 YYNGEE. V was cut by 0 bases and J by 4 bases, with 15 bases left in between. The CDR3 is 16 amino acids. The CDR3 nucleotides read TGTGCCAGCAGCGTAGAGGGGGGTTCGGACGCAGATACGCAGTATTTT. Translated, it gives CASSVEGGSDADTQYF. Based on the CDR3 plus reference TRBV9 and TRBJ2-3, the full variable domain is DSGVTQTPKHLITATGQRVTLRCSPRSGDLSVYWYQQSLDQGLQFLIQYYNGEERAKGNILERFSAQQFPDLHSELNLSSLELGDSALYFCASSVEGGSDADTQYFGPGTRLTVL.

The chain has TRBV28 and TRBJ2-7, with D possibly matching TRBD2 (5 bases). V was clipped by 4 bases and J by 2 bases, with 12 bases between them. The CDR3 is 14 residues long. CDR1 is MDHEN, CDR2 SYDVKM, per germline. This chain's CDR3 is CASSSRDPPYEQYF. The CDR3, as DNA: TGTGCCAGCAGTTCACGGGATCCACCCTACGAGCAGTACTTC.

This chain joins TRBV28 and TRBJ1-2; unclear D gene. V was trimmed by 6 bases and J by 4 bases, leaving 15 bases between them. There are 14 residues in the CDR3. Per the germline V gene, CDR1 is MDHEN and CDR2 is SYDVKM. Here the CDR3 reads CASSLGPTGYGYTF. Here the CDR3 DNA reads TGTGCCAGCAGCCTGGGCCCTACGGGCTATGGCTACACCTTC.

In this sample, this clone turned up once. A read error may be the cause here, since a much bigger clone is one base away. The chain joins TRBV7-2 to TRBJ2-3, with D hard to call. The CDR3 has 13 residues. The germline V gene has CDR1 SGHTA and CDR2 FQGNSA. The V gene lost 2 bases and the J gene lost 2 bases, with 5 bases spanning the gap. Here the CDR3 DNA reads TGTGCCAGCAGCTTATGGGTCACAGATACGCAGTATTTT. Its translation: CASSLWVTDTQYF. Supplemented by reference TRBV7-2 and TRBJ2-3, the full variable domain reads GAGVSQSPSNKVTEKGKDVELRCDPISGHTALYWYRQSLGQGLEFLIYFQGNSAPDKSGLPSDRFSAERTGGSVSTLTIQRTQQEDSAVYLCASSLWVTDTQYFGPGTRLTVL.

Worth noting for this clone: A much larger clone differs by one base, so this may be a read error. J is TRBJ1-1 and V is TRBV7-2; D is unclear. Between the trimmed V and J ends, which lost 2 bases and 0 bases, there was a span of 4 bases. Germline V lookup: CDR1 SGHTA, CDR2 FQGNSA. CDR3 length equals 13 residues. CDR3: CASSLTVNTEAFF. DNA for the CDR3: TGTGCCAGCAGCTTAACGGTGAACACTGAAGCTTTCTTT.

This clone was counted many times. Other DNA sequences within the sample encode an identical CDR3. The V call is TRBV15, the J call TRBJ1-2, with D hard to call. This CDR3 has 16 amino acids. Trimming removed 5 bases at V and 5 bases at J, with 21 bases between. Per germline, CDR1 LNHNV and CDR2 YYDKDF (reference sequence). This chain's CDR3 is CATSLRKTSLPYGYTF. CDR3 nucleotide sequence: TGTGCCACCAGCCTTCGAAAGACGAGCCTACCATATGGCTACACCTTC. The variable domain in full, with the rest retrieved from reference TRBV15 and TRBJ1-2, is DAMVIQNPRYQVTQFGKPVTLSCSQTLNHNVMYWYQQKSSQAPKLLFHYYDKDFNNEADTPDNFQSRRPNTSFCFLDIRSPGLGDTAMYLCATSLRKTSLPYGYTFGSGTRLTVV.

This clone came up a few times. The chain employs TRBV15 and TRBJ2-3; 9 nucleotides line up with TRBD2. V trimming: 4 bases; J trimming: 2 bases; junction bases outside the gene matches: 7. Germline V gene lookup returns CDR1 LNHNV and CDR2 YYDKDF (reference sequence). CDR3 length: 16 amino acids. The DNA for the CDR3 is TGTGCCACCAGCACCGTCCTAGCGGGAAACACAGATACGCAGTATTTT. This gives the protein CATSTVLAGNTDTQYF.

This sequence joins TRBV28 and TRBJ1-5, with 7 positions matching TRBD1. The J segment lost 7 bases and the V segment lost 3 bases, leaving 3 bases of the junction unmatched. The germline CDR1 and CDR2 sequences are MDHEN and SYDVKM. CDR3 size: 13 residues. The CDR3 DNA is TGTGCCAGCAGTTTTCTGACAGGGCAGCCCCAGCATTTT. It encodes CASSFLTGQPQHF. The full variable domain, rest sourced from reference TRBV28 and TRBJ1-5, is DVKVTQSSRYLVKRTGEKVFLECVQDMDHENMFWYRQDPGLGLRLIYFSYDVKMKEKGDIPEGYSVSREKKERFSLILESASTNQTSMYLCASSFLTGQPQHFGDGTRLSIL.

This clone was found once. The same CDR3 is also encoded by other DNA sequences in this sample. This chain uses TRBV9 with TRBJ1-4; D gene ambiguous. Germline CDR1 reads SGDLS; CDR2 reads YYNGEE. The CDR3 sequence is 15 residues long. Trimming took off 0 bases at V and 5 bases at J, with 11 bases between the two ends. CDR3 amino acids: CASSVGGRRNEKLFF. CDR3 bases: TGTGCCAGCAGCGTAGGCGGGAGGCGGAATGAAAAACTGTTTTTT.

CDR3 region: CAWSEGGAVEKLFF. The CDR3 bases are TGTGCCTGGAGCGAAGGGGGGGCCGTTGAAAAACTGTTTTTT. This chain uses TRBV30 with TRBJ1-4, with D possibly matching TRBD1 (6 bases). Germline CDR1 and CDR2: GTSNPN and SVGIG (reference sequence). The CDR3 totals 14 residues. Trimming removed 3 bases at V and 7 bases at J, with 15 bases between.

CDR3 DNA sequence: TGTGCCAGCAGCGAAATGGCAGCCCAAGAGACCCAGTACTTC. Protein sequence: CASSEMAAQETQYF. The chain joins TRBV6-1 to TRBJ2-5; D is unresolved. CDR3 length equals 14 residues. Germline-derived CDR1 and CDR2 are MNHNS and SASEGT. With 6 bases removed from V and 1 base from J, the gap between germline ends came to 12 bases.

CDR3 loop: CASGLVSRGRSLSGNTIYF. The CDR3 coding sequence is TGTGCTAGTGGTTTGGTTTCTCGGGGCAGGAGCCTCTCTGGAAACACCATATATTTT. The V call is TRBV12-5, the J call TRBJ1-3; tentative D call: TRBD1 (5 bases). Per the germline V gene, CDR1 is LGHNT and CDR2 is FRNRAP. Trimming removed 0 bases at V and 0 bases at J, with 18 bases between. The CDR3 spans 19 residues.

The rearrangement joins TRBV30 to TRBJ2-7, with 9 bases aligning to TRBD1. V lost 4 bases and J lost 4; bases outside the gene matches: 11. Germline lookup yields CDR1 GTSNPN and CDR2 SVGIG (reference sequence). The CDR3 contains 15 residues. The CDR3 sequence: CAWTNPGQGYYEQYF. CDR3 DNA: TGTGCCTGGACCAACCCGGGACAGGGTTATTACGAGCAGTACTTC.

The table lists this clone with a few counts. The J gene is TRBJ1-2, the V gene TRBV5-1, with D possibly being TRBD1 (6 bases). The CDR3 is 13 amino acids. With 4 bases removed from V and 6 bases from J, the gap between germline ends came to 13 bases. Germline V gene lookup returns CDR1 SGHRS and CDR2 YFSETQ. The CDR3 loop is CASSPQGRNGYTF. CDR3 nucleotide sequence: TGCGCCAGCAGCCCACAGGGTAGGAATGGCTACACCTTC.

The chain carries TRBV7-2 and TRBJ2-7, with 9 bases matching TRBD2. Trimming cost V 5 bases and J 5 bases; bases outside gene matches: 7. This CDR3 has 14 amino acids. Germline V gene data show CDR1 as SGHTA and CDR2 as FQGNSA. The CDR3 is CASSPARGGNEQYF. The CDR3 DNA follows: TGTGCCAGCAGCCCCGCGCGGGGGGGGAACGAGCAGTACTTC.

This clone was seen only a few times. The V call is TRBV19, the J call TRBJ1-4; D is possibly TRBD1 (5 bases). The V and J ends lost 3 bases and 0 bases respectively, with 8 bases between them. Germline-derived CDR1 and CDR2 are LNHDA and SQIVND (reference sequence). The CDR3 is made up of 15 amino acids. In nucleotides, the CDR3 is TGTGCCAGTAGTATGGGGGGAGCAACTAATGAAAAACTGTTTTTT. It encodes CASSMGGATNEKLFF. The full variable domain, in which reference TRBV19 and TRBJ1-4 provide the parts outside the CDR3, is DGGITQSPKYLFRKEGQNVTLSCEQNLNHDAMYWYRQDPGQGLRLIYYSQIVNDFQKGDIAEGYSVSREKKESFPLTVTSAQKNPTAFYLCASSMGGATNEKLFFGSGTQLSVL.

CDR3 in amino acids: CSTKGQGSEQYF. The CDR3, as DNA: TGCAGCACCAAAGGACAGGGCAGCGAGCAGTACTTC. V is TRBV29-1 and J is TRBJ2-7, with 8 bases aligning to TRBD1. J gave up 6 bases and V 8 bases, and 9 bases lay outside the gene matches. CDR3 length: 12 residues. Germline values: CDR1 SQVTM, CDR2 ANQGSEA.

This chain connects TRBV15 to TRBJ2-7; D possibly matches TRBD1 or TRBD2 (5 bases each). The germline CDR1 and CDR2 sequences are LNHNV and YYDKDF (reference sequence). V gave up 1 base and J gave up 0 bases, with 7 bases separating them. The CDR3 is made up of 14 amino acids. The chain's CDR3 is CATSRVGASYEQYF. CDR3 nucleotide sequence: TGTGCCACCAGCAGAGTCGGGGCCTCCTACGAGCAGTACTTC.

V gene TRBV5-1 combines with J gene TRBJ2-7; D is perhaps TRBD1 (5 bases). This CDR3 spans 13 amino acids. V was clipped by 1 base and J by 4 bases, with 9 bases between them. Germline assignment: CDR1 SGHRS and CDR2 YFSETQ. CDR3 amino acids: CASSLQGFYEQYF. The DNA of the CDR3 is TGCGCCAGCAGCTTGCAGGGTTTTTACGAGCAGTACTTC.

The genes are TRBV30 and TRBJ2-7, with D possibly being TRBD1 (6 bases). There are 13 residues in the CDR3. CDR1 GTSNPN and CDR2 SVGIG come from the germline V gene (reference sequence). V shed 4 bases and J shed 6 bases, with 16 bases lying between them. CDR3 coding DNA: TGTGCCTGGAACAGGGCCGGCCCTAGCGAGCAGTACTTC. This gives the protein CAWNRAGPSEQYF.

V gene TRBV12-5 combines with J gene TRBJ2-2, with D perhaps matching TRBD1 (5 bases). The ends were cut back, 1 base at V and 7 bases at J, with 7 bases in the middle. In germline, CDR1 is LGHNT, CDR2 FRNRAP. The CDR3 sequence is 13 residues long. The CDR3 region is CASGLGRGGELFF. CDR3 coding DNA: TGTGCTAGTGGTTTGGGTAGGGGCGGGGAGCTGTTTTTT.

The chain employs TRBV19 and TRBJ2-1; D possibly corresponds to TRBD2 (5 bases). Germline assignment: CDR1 LNHDA and CDR2 SQIVND (reference sequence). Trimming left V 3 bases short and J 6 bases short, with 15 bases between. There are 15 residues in the CDR3. In DNA, the CDR3 is TGTGCCAGTAGTATTGGGCCAGCCCGGGGCAATGAGCAGTTCTTC. Translated: CASSIGPARGNEQFF.

As DNA, the CDR3 is TGTGCCAGCAGCCCCGGATTTCAGCCCCAGCATTTT. Amino acid sequence: CASSPGFQPQHF. The chain joins TRBV28 to TRBJ1-5, with D unresolved. CDR3 length: 12 residues. The germline gives CDR1 MDHEN, CDR2 SYDVKM. V was pared by 6 bases and J by 6 bases, with 9 bases between.

This clone was detected only a few times. The CDR3 DNA sequence: TGTGCCAGCAGTAAGACAGGCCATGCAACTAATGAAAAACTGTTTTTT. Protein: CASSKTGHATNEKLFF. The chain has TRBV27 and TRBJ1-4; perhaps TRBD1 as D (6 bases). Germline V gene lookup returns CDR1 MNHEY and CDR2 SMNVEV (reference sequence). Trimming removed 5 bases from V and 0 bases from J, with 13 bases in between. This CDR3 spans 16 amino acids.

The chain uses TRBV6-5 and TRBJ2-7; 7 bases align to TRBD1. This CDR3 is 15 amino acids long. The germline V gene encodes CDR1 MNHEY and CDR2 SVGAGI. The trim removed 5 bases at V and 1 base at J, leaving 8 bases unmatched. Written as DNA, the CDR3 is TGTGCCAGCAGTACCTACAGGGGTGGGTCCTACGAGCAGTACTTC. Translation gives CASSTYRGGSYEQYF.